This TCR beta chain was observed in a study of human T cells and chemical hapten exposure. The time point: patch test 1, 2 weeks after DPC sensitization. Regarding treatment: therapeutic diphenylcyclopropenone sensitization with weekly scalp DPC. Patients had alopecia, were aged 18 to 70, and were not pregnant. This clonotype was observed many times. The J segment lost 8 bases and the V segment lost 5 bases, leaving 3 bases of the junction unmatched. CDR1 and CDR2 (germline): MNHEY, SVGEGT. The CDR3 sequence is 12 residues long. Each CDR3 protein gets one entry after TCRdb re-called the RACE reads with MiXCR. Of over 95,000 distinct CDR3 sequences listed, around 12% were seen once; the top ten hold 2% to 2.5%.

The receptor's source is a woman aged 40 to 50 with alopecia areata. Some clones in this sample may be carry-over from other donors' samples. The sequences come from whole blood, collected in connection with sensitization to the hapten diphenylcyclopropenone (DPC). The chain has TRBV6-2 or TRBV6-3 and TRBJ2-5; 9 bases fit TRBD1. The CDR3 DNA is TGTGCCAGCAGTACGACAGGGGGAACCCAGTACTTC. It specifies CASSTTGGTQYF.